The clone carrying this T cell receptor (beta chain) was recorded many times. TCRdb reprocessed the RT-PCR reads via MiXCR and lists one record per CDR3 protein. The data hold about 700,000 distinct CDR3 sequences, with 12% to 15% observed a single time. The source material was memory CD4+ T cells from blood. The origin of this receptor is a female donor in good health, serving as a healthy control.

This chain's CDR3 is CASSQEPRQTGEQYF. Written as DNA, the CDR3 is TGCGCCAGCAGCCAGGAGCCTCGCCAAACGGGAGAGCAGTACTTC. The chain employs TRBV4-3 and TRBJ2-7; TRBD2 might be the D (5 bases). The CDR3 spans 15 residues. Germline values: CDR1 LGHNA, CDR2 YSLEER. With 3 bases removed from V and 7 bases from J, the gap between germline ends came to 19 bases.